This T cell receptor beta chain was identified in a study of blood T cell repertoires in COVID-19. This CDR3 is built from 14 residues. Germline-derived CDR1 and CDR2 are MRHNA and SNTAGT. V shed 3 bases and J shed 7 bases, with 12 bases lying between them. Authors' methods: Estimation of nucleated cell counts relied on the amplification of reference gene primers. Assay used: immunoSEQ multiplex PCR; TCRdb lists only in-frame clones, some missing. V and J calls and clone size follow that table, whereas D and trimming were derived from the DNA. The sample lists about 200,000 clones; 70% to 90% were seen once.

Sequences were obtained from peripheral blood. The chain employs TRBV6-4 and TRBJ2-2; possibly TRBD2 for D (6 bases). The source is a woman aged 70 to 79 with COVID-19, enrolled during active disease. The CDR3 sequence: CASSERGIGGELFF. DNA for the CDR3: TGTGCCAGCAGTGAACGGGGGATCGGCGGGGAGCTGTTTTTT.